This is a list of T cell receptor beta chains from one sample in a study of blood T cell repertoires in COVID-19. The repertoire was sequenced with immunoSEQ multiplex PCR; TCRdb's copy has only in-frame clones and lacks some. This table has around 700,000 clones, approximately 90% appearing once. Sequenced material: peripheral blood. Every receptor here comes from a woman aged 18-29 years with acute or convalescent COVID-19. The CDR3 runs from the conserved cysteine through the conserved F or W. D genes are given only for firm matches. Rows give clone size only sometimes, using once, few, many, or a class for an expanded clone.

>TRBV14|.|.|TRBJ1-2
TGTGCCAGCAGCCAAGGAGGGGGAACCTATGGCTACACCTTC
CASSQGGGTYGYTF
>TRBV30|.|.|TRBJ1-6
TGTGCCTGGTCCCGGGGAGGTTCACCCCTCCACTTT
CAWSRGGSPLHF
>TRBV25-1|TRBD1|.|TRBJ1-4
TGTGCCAGCAGACCGGACAGGGGGGGAGAAAAACTGTTTTTT
CASRPDRGGEKLFF
>TRBV18|.|.|TRBJ1-4
TGTGCCAGCTCACCCCGACAGGAGATTAATGAAAAACTGTTTTTT
CASSPRQEINEKLFF
>TRBV30|.|.|TRBJ1-5
TGTGCCTGGAGTTTGGACAGAAGCAATCAGCCCCAGCATTTT
CAWSLDRSNQPQHF
>TRBV2|TRBD1|.|TRBJ1-2
TGTGCCAGCAGCCGGACAGGGGGCAACAATGGTGGCTACACCTTC
CASSRTGGNNGGYTF
>TRBV5-5|.|.|TRBJ1-6
TGTGCCAGCAGCGGTCAGGTTGTGTCACCCCTCCACTTT
CASSGQVVSPLHF
>TRBV24-1|TRBD1|.|TRBJ1-2
TGTGCCACCAGTGACGGGGACAGGGGATCGAACTATGGCTACACCTTC
CATSDGDRGSNYGYTF
>TRBV5-1|.|.|TRBJ1-2
TGCGCCAGCAGCTTGGGACTTCAGGGGTTGGTCTATGGCTACACCTTC
CASSLGLQGLVYGYTF
>TRBV3-1/TRBV3-2|.|.|TRBJ1-1
TGTGCCAGCAGCACTATCACTGAAGCTTTCTTT
CASSTITEAFF
>TRBV27|.|.|TRBJ2-7
TGTGCCAGCAGTTTCGGGGAGTCCTACGAGCAGTACTTC
CASSFGESYEQYF
>TRBV29-1|.|.|TRBJ2-5
TGCAGCGTTACAGGGTTGGAGACCCAGTACTTC
CSVTGLETQYF
>TRBV5-1|.|.|TRBJ1-3
TGCGCCAGCAGCTTGGAGTCGCCAGGGGCTGGAAACACCATATATTTT
CASSLESPGAGNTIYF
>TRBV9|TRBD1|.|TRBJ1-2
TGTGCCAGCAGCGCACGACAGGGAATAGAGGGCTACACCTTC
CASSARQGIEGYTF
>TRBV5-1|TRBD1|few|TRBJ1-1
TGCGCCAGCAGGCTTGGGCAGGGGGCTGCTGAAGCTTTCTTT
CASRLGQGAAEAFF
>TRBV5-1|TRBD2|.|TRBJ2-3
TGCGCCAGCAGCTCCACCTCGGGGGGAACGCAGTATTTT
CASSSTSGGTQYF
>TRBV7-2|.|.|TRBJ2-6
TGTGCCAGCAGCTTCAGTTACTCTGGGGCCAACGTCCTGACTTTC
CASSFSYSGANVLTF
>TRBV25-1|.|.|TRBJ1-2
TGTGCCAGCAGCGACCCACGGACAAACTATGGCTACACCTTC
CASSDPRTNYGYTF
>TRBV6-5|.|once|TRBJ1-3
TGTGCCAGCAGGAGAGACTCTGGAAACACCATATATTTT
CASRRDSGNTIYF
>TRBV12-3/TRBV12-4|.|.|TRBJ1-6
TGTGCCAGCAGTTTTCAGGGTAGCTCACCCCTCCACTTT
CASSFQGSSPLHF
>TRBV6-1|TRBD1|.|TRBJ1-6
TGTGCCAGCAGTGAAGCGCCCCACACAGGGGCTATTAATTCACCCCTCCACTTT
CASSEAPHTGAINSPLHF
>TRBV6-5|TRBD1|.|TRBJ1-5
TGTGCCAGCAGTAAAACAGGGGGGAATCAGCCCCAGCATTTT
CASSKTGGNQPQHF
>TRBV13|TRBD2|.|TRBJ2-1
TGTGCCTCTCGTGCGGGGGGATACAATGAGCAGTTCTTC
CASRAGGYNEQFF
>TRBV7-9|.|few|TRBJ1-2
TGTGCCAGCAGCTCAGCGGGACAATACCTTAACTATGGCTACACCTTC
CASSSAGQYLNYGYTF
>TRBV30|.|.|TRBJ2-7
TGTGCCTGGGGGCCCGGAGGGTCAGGGCAGTACTTC
CAWGPGGSGQYF
>TRBV24-1|.|.|TRBJ2-1
TGTGCCACCAGTGATCACCACCAGGGGAACGATGAGCAGTTCTTC
CATSDHHQGNDEQFF
>TRBV7-9|.|once|TRBJ2-7
TGTGCCAGCGGCCCAGTCGGACAGACCTACGAGCAGTGCTTC
CASGPVGQTYEQCF
>TRBV6-6|TRBD1|.|TRBJ1-3
TGTGCCAGCAGTTCCACGGACAGGGGTTTCGATTTT
CASSSTDRGFDF
>TRBV10-1|TRBD1|.|TRBJ1-5
TGCGCCAGCAGTGATCCGGGACAGAATAATCAGCCCCAGCATTTT
CASSDPGQNNQPQHF